The rows below give T cell receptor beta chains drawn from one sample of a study of type 1 and type 2 diabetes patients. TCRdb ran MiXCR on the multiplex PCR reads and lists one entry per CDR3 protein. Of fewer than 300,000 distinct CDR3 sequences in the sample, more than 40% were seen once. What was sequenced was peripheral blood mononuclear cells (PBMCs). These TCRs come from a man aged 18 to 29 with type 2 diabetes. CDR3s include the opening cysteine and the closing phenylalanine or tryptophan. A D gene is named only where the DNA matches it firmly. The size entry is marked missing in some rows and otherwise reads once, few, many or a size class.

TRBJ2-7 | - | - | TRBV20-1 | TGCAGTGCTAGAGATCCTCTGGGTGGCAGGAAGCTCTACGAGCAGTACTTC | CSARDPLGGRKLYEQYF
TRBJ1-2 | few | - | TRBV20-1 | TGCAGTCGAAGGGATCGAGCTAACTATGGCTACACCTTC | CSRRDRANYGYTF
TRBJ1-6 | once | - | TRBV19 | TGTGCCGGTAGTGATGATAGTAATTCACCCCTCCACTTT | CAGSDDSNSPLHF
TRBJ1-5 | - | - | TRBV19 | TGTGCCAGTAGCTCTGGCCGGGGAGATAGCAATCAGCCCCAGCATTTT | CASSSGRGDSNQPQHF
TRBJ2-2 | few | TRBD1 | TRBV7-2 | TGTGCCAGCAGCTTAGGTTCTCCGACAGGGCGACTGTTTTTT | CASSLGSPTGRLFF
TRBJ1-6 | - | - | TRBV28 | TGTGCCAGCAGTCCCCAGGGAAGAAGGAATTCACCCCTCCACTTT | CASSPQGRRNSPLHF
TRBJ1-2 | - | - | TRBV30 | TGTGCCTGGGGGGACGGGACCCTCTATGGCTACACCTTC | CAWGDGTLYGYTF
TRBJ1-1 | - | TRBD1 | TRBV14 | TGTGCCAGCAGATTCACCCGGGACAGTCCAGCTTTCTTT | CASRFTRDSPAFF
TRBJ2-5 | few | - | TRBV14 | TGTGCCAGCAGCCAACGGAGGGAATACCAAGAGACCCAGTACTTC | CASSQRREYQETQYF
TRBJ1-4 | - | - | TRBV20-1 | TGCAGTGCCTGGAAGGGGGCAACTAATGAAAAACTGTTTTTT | CSAWKGATNEKLFF
TRBJ2-7 | - | - | TRBV14 | TGTGCCAGCAGCCAAGAGTTAGGGGGCTACGAGCAGTACTTC | CASSQELGGYEQYF
TRBJ1-5 | - | - | TRBV6-6 | TGTGCCAGCAGGGTCTTGACGAGGCATTTT | CASRVLTRHF
TRBJ2-3 | - | - | TRBV5-1 | TGCGCCAGCAGCCCGCTGGGTCCGGCAGATACGCAGTATTTT | CASSPLGPADTQYF
TRBJ1-4 | few | - | TRBV7-8 | TGTGCCAGCAGCTTTCGGGCTTCCCATGAAAAACTGTTTTTT | CASSFRASHEKLFF
TRBJ1-6 | - | TRBD1 | TRBV24-1 | TGTGCCACCAATAACGACAGGGGGCAAAAGACCCATTCACCCCTCCACTTT | CATNNDRGQKTHSPLHF
TRBJ2-5 | - | - | TRBV28 | TGTGCCAGCAGGGCACCCCAAGAGACCCAGTACTTC | CASRAPQETQYF
TRBJ2-2 | - | - | TRBV5-1 | TGCGCCAGCAGCCCAACGGTGTCGAGGGGCACCGGGGAGCTGTTTTTT | CASSPTVSRGTGELFF
TRBJ1-2 | - | TRBD1 | TRBV20-1 | TGCAGTGCTAGGGTAAACAGGGGTCGAGGCTACACCTTC | CSARVNRGRGYTF
TRBJ2-1 | many | TRBD2 | TRBV15 | TGTGCCACCAGCAGAGATCGGGCGGGAGGTGAGCAGTTCTTC | CATSRDRAGGEQFF
TRBJ2-5 | - | - | TRBV14 | TGTGCCAGCAGCCAAGGACCGGCCCAGTACTTC | CASSQGPAQYF
TRBJ1-1 | - | TRBD1 | TRBV19 | TGTGCCAGTAGTCTGGAGGGACAGGGTGGCACTGAAGCTTTCTTT | CASSLEGQGGTEAFF
TRBJ2-7 | few | TRBD2 | TRBV29-1 | TGCAGCGTTGGGACTAGCGGGACATACGAGCAGTACTTC | CSVGTSGTYEQYF
TRBJ2-1 | - | - | TRBV5-1 | TGCGCCACCGCGAAATCAGGCGTATACAATGAGCAGTTCTTC | CATAKSGVYNEQFF
TRBJ1-1 | - | - | TRBV27 | TGTGCCAGCAGTCCACAGGGTGACACTGAAGCTTTCTTT | CASSPQGDTEAFF
TRBJ2-5 | - | - | TRBV7-8 | TGTGCCAGCAGCTTAGGTTTCAGACTAGTTCAAGAGACCCAGTACTTC | CASSLGFRLVQETQYF
TRBJ1-4 | - | TRBD1 | TRBV13 | TGTGCCAGCAGCTTATCCCGGGACACTTGGAGGGGGCATGAAAAACTGTTTTTT | CASSLSRDTWRGHEKLFF
TRBJ2-7 | - | - | TRBV6-1 | TGTGCCAGCAGAGGCGTCCCCAGCTACGAGCAGTACTTC | CASRGVPSYEQYF
TRBJ1-2 | - | - | TRBV7-2 | TGTGCCAGCAGCCCCCTTGGAGGGGCGGGTCCGGGCTATGGCTACACCTTC | CASSPLGGAGPGYGYTF
TRBJ2-1 | - | - | TRBV28 | TGTGCCAGCACTTCCGGGGTAATAGACAATGAGCAGTTCTTC | CASTSGVIDNEQFF
TRBJ1-6 | - | - | TRBV19 | TGTGCCAGTAGCCGGGGGGGGTCTTTATTCCCCCTCCACTTT | CASSRGGSLFPLHF
TRBJ2-1 | few | - | TRBV10-3 | TGTGCCATCAGCCCGGACAATCTTGAGCAGTTCTTC | CAISPDNLEQFF
TRBJ2-3 | - | - | TRBV15 | TGTGCCACCAGCAGAGACAGGACCAGCACAGATACGCAGTATTTT | CATSRDRTSTDTQYF
TRBJ1-3 | few | - | TRBV10-3 | TGTGCCATCACCGCAGACGCTTTTGGAAACACCATATATTTT | CAITADAFGNTIYF
TRBJ2-1 | - | TRBD2 | TRBV20-1 | TGCAGTGTCGAAGCGGGGATTTACAATGAGCAGTTCTTC | CSVEAGIYNEQFF
TRBJ2-7 | - | - | TRBV6-5 | TGTGCCAGCAGGGTCGGGACCATTGAAGGTCGGAGGGAGCAGTACTTC | CASRVGTIEGRREQYF
TRBJ1-2 | few | - | TRBV6-6 | TGTGCCAGCAGTTACTCCCTGGGGGCGTATGGCTACACCTTC | CASSYSLGAYGYTF
TRBJ1-6 | many | TRBD1 | TRBV7-8 | TGTGCCAGCAGCTTAGGCGGCAGGGGGAGTTCACCCCTCCACTTT | CASSLGGRGSSPLHF
TRBJ2-1 | - | - | TRBV6-6 | TGTGCCAGCAGTTACGGGCAGAGAGCTACCGAGCAGTTCTTC | CASSYGQRATEQFF
TRBJ2-7 | - | - | TRBV28 | TGTGCCAGCAGTTTTCTGATCAGCTACGAGCAGTACTTC | CASSFLISYEQYF
TRBJ2-7 | - | - | TRBV19 | TGTGCCAGTAGTATAGTGTGGACTCCCAGTAAGACCTACGAGCAGTACTTC | CASSIVWTPSKTYEQYF